This T cell receptor beta chain was captured by sequencing in a study of T cells in Graves' hyperthyroidism and ophthalmopathy. Points on this clonotype: Since a much larger clone is just one base distant, this may be a read error.

It was RNA transcripts that yielded the amplified TCR beta CDR3 regions. During a first-round RT-PCR of the TCR CDR3, the HTBI primer set was used. TCRdb passed the multiplex PCR reads through MiXCR, listing each CDR3 protein once. The data contain about 500,000 distinct CDR3 sequences, over 35% of them singletons. The germline V gene encodes CDR1 DFQATT and CDR2 SNEGSKA (reference sequence). This CDR3 contains 15 residues. The source is an adult woman with Graves' disease, either hyperthyroidism or ophthalmopathy (not recorded which). The chain is built from TRBV20-1 and TRBJ2-7; 13 nucleotides align to TRBD2. The specimen sequenced was peripheral blood or thyroid tissue (not recorded which). The CDR3 nucleotides read TGCAGTGCCACTAAGGGACTAGCGGGATCCTCCGAGCAGCACTTC. It yields the protein CSATKGLAGSSEQHF.